These 5 T cell receptor beta chains share one sample of origin, sequenced in a study of PD-1 blockade in mismatch repair-deficient tumors (dated by TCRdb to 2016 to 2017). Read against the paper, the sample's time point label means: peripheral blood 12 weeks after first pembrolizumab dose. The method behind the library was the immunoSEQ multiplex PCR assay. TCRdb took over this immuneACCESS table, retaining in-frame rearrangements with V and J assigned. Such tables are incomplete; in checked studies, under half of the missing clones stem from an unresolved V gene, and the remainder is unexplained. The sample profile shows some 84,000 clones; over 70% of them were found once. Of the sample, about 2.4% falls within the top ten clones. The sample in question was peripheral blood, obtained 12 weeks after starting pembrolizumab. The receptors stem from an adult with mismatch repair-deficient cancer.

The rearrangement links TRBV7-3 to TRBJ2-1; 12 bases match TRBD1. Per the germline V gene, CDR1 is SGHTA and CDR2 is FQGTGA. The CDR3 is 16 amino acids. The junction had 11 bases not matched to a gene; V was cut back by 5 bases and J by 9 bases. DNA of the CDR3: TGTGCCAGCAGCACCACCGGGACAGGGGGCTGGGGTGAGCAGTTCTTC. The encoded protein is CASSTTGTGGWGEQFF.

The DNA of the CDR3 is TGTGCCAGCAGCCCGAACCAATTCGGAAACACCATATATTTT. Its protein is CASSPNQFGNTIYF. The chain recombines TRBV5-6 with TRBJ1-3; D is uncertain. The CDR3 has 14 residues. CDR1 and CDR2 from the germline V gene are SGHDT and YYEEEE. Trimming shortened V by 4 bases and J by 4 bases, and 12 bases separated the two germline ends. Variable domain in full (rest from reference TRBV5-6 and TRBJ1-3): DAGVTQSPTHLIKTRGQQVTLRCSPKSGHDTVSWYQQALGQGPQFIFQYYEEEERQRGNFPDRFSGHQFPNYSSELNVNALLLGDSALYLCASSPNQFGNTIYFGEGSWLTVV.

This clone was seen once. This chain joins TRBV21-1 and TRBJ2-3; the listed D gene, TRBD2, was not tested against the DNA. TRBV21-1 has pseudogene status. The CDR3 is made up of 22 amino acids. CDR3 in DNA: TGTGCCAGCAGCAAAGATGCGGGAGATCCACCTGGACACGCTACTAGCACAGATACGCAGTATTTT. Translated: CASSKDAGDPPGHATSTDTQYF.

This clone was found a few times. V gene TRBV6-5 combines with J gene TRBJ1-2; TRBD1 might be the D (6 bases). CDR1 is MNHEY, CDR2 SVGAGI, per germline. The CDR3 extends over 13 amino acids. Deletions cut 6 bases from V and 9 bases from J, with 17 bases between. The CDR3 DNA reads TGTGCCAGCAGGCACGACAGACAGGATCGCTACACCTTC. Residues: CASRHDRQDRYTF.

The chain links TRBV7-2 to TRBJ2-7; D call uncertain. Trimming took off 1 base at V and 6 bases at J, with 7 bases between the two ends. CDR3 length: 12 residues. Germline CDR1 SGHTA, CDR2 FQGNSA. DNA for the CDR3: TGTGCCAGCAGCTTAGGTCAAGTCGAGCAGTACTTC. Protein: CASSLGQVEQYF.